These 27 T cell receptor beta chains came from one sample sequenced in a study of tumor-infiltrating lymphocytes in localized non-small cell lung cancer. The assay was immunoSEQ multiplex PCR, and TCRdb's table has in-frame clones only and misses some. The sample lists 20,000 to 25,000 clones; around 80% were seen once. Sequencing was performed on lung tumor tissue. These TCRs come from a human donor with non-small cell lung cancer.

The chain joins TRBV11-2 to TRBJ2-7; unclear D gene. Trimming pared 0 bases from V and 5 bases from J, leaving 8 bases between. The CDR3 sequence is 13 residues long. Per the germline V gene, CDR1 is SGHAT and CDR2 is FQNNGV. For the CDR3, the DNA is TGTGCCAGCAGCTTAGATAGAGGCGACGAGCAGTACTTC. Translating gives CASSLDRGDEQYF.

V gene TRBV4-1 combines with J gene TRBJ2-7; D possibly corresponds to TRBD2 (6 bases). This CDR3 has 17 amino acids. Trimming removed 3 bases from V and 3 bases from J, with 21 bases in between. From germline, CDR1 is MGHRA and CDR2 YSYEKL. This chain's CDR3 is CASSHYSGGLTNYEQYF. The CDR3 region has the DNA TGCGCCAGCAGCCACTATTCCGGGGGACTTACTAACTACGAGCAGTACTTC.

The gene calls are TRBV19 and TRBJ2-3; 7 bases match TRBD1. Germline V lookup: CDR1 LNHDA, CDR2 SQIVND (reference sequence). This CDR3 region has 15 residues. The ends lost 4 bases at V and 0 bases at J; junction bases unmatched: 4. The DNA of the CDR3 is TGTGCCAGTAGTACGGGGACAGCTAGCACAGATACGCAGTATTTT. As protein: CASSTGTASTDTQYF. Combining the CDR3 with reference TRBV19 and TRBJ2-3 gives the whole variable domain DGGITQSPKYLFRKEGQNVTLSCEQNLNHDAMYWYRQDPGQGLRLIYYSQIVNDFQKGDIAEGYSVSREKKESFPLTVTSAQKNPTAFYLCASSTGTASTDTQYFGPGTRLTVL.

This clone was counted once. The DNA for the CDR3 is TGTGCCAGCAGCTCACAGAGCGGGGTACTCTACGAGCAGTACTTC. Amino acids: CASSSQSGVLYEQYF. The genes are TRBV7-2 and TRBJ2-7; 7 bases map to TRBD2. V was pared by 4 bases and J by 3 bases, with 9 bases of the junction left unmatched. This CDR3 contains 15 residues. Germline CDR1 reads SGHTA; CDR2 reads FQGNSA.

The chain uses TRBV7-2 and TRBJ1-3; no firm D call. Germline lookup yields CDR1 SGHTA and CDR2 FQGNSA. The V end lost 4 bases, the J end lost 5 bases, and 6 bases lay between the germline ends. The CDR3 is 12 amino acids. The CDR3 sequence is CASSSQRNTIYF. In nucleotides, the CDR3 is TGTGCCAGCAGCTCCCAAAGAAACACCATATATTTT.

The gene calls are TRBV7-9 and TRBJ2-7, with 10 bases identical to TRBD2. Germline CDR1 and CDR2: SEHNR and FQNEAQ (reference sequence). The junction had 15 bases not matched to a gene; V was cut back by 5 bases and J by 5 bases. The CDR3 contains 17 residues. The CDR3 region is CASSRPLLAGRSDEQYF. The CDR3 DNA reads TGTGCCAGCAGCCGACCGTTACTAGCGGGAAGGTCGGACGAGCAGTACTTC. Full variable domain (outside the CDR3, taken from reference TRBV7-9 and TRBJ2-7): DTGVSQNPRHKITKRGQNVTFRCDPISEHNRLYWYRQTLGQGPEFLTYFQNEAQLEKSRLLSDRFSAERPKGSFSTLEIQRTEQGDSAMYLCASSRPLLAGRSDEQYFGPGTRLTVT.

There are a few counts of this clone. V and J are TRBV18 and TRBJ1-2, with D possibly TRBD1 on 6 matching bases. The ends were cut back, 2 bases at V and 6 bases at J, with 16 bases in the middle. CDR1 KGHSH and CDR2 LQKENI come from the germline V gene. This CDR3 spans 15 amino acids. This CDR3 reads CASSPGTGLDHGYTF. CDR3 sequence (DNA): TGTGCCAGCTCACCAGGAACAGGGCTGGACCATGGCTACACCTTC.

CDR3 DNA sequence: TGCGCCAGCAGCTTGGATCTAGCCAATGAGCAGTTCTTC. It specifies CASSLDLANEQFF. The rearrangement uses TRBV5-1 and TRBJ2-1, with D maybe TRBD2 (5 bases). Looked up from germline, CDR1 is SGHRS and CDR2 is YFSETQ. Trimming took off 0 bases at V and 6 bases at J, with 7 bases between the two ends. The CDR3 has 13 amino acids.

The chain uses TRBV28 and TRBJ1-2; possibly TRBD1 for D (5 bases). Germline CDR1 and CDR2: MDHEN and SYDVKM. The CDR3 has 13 residues. V was pared by 7 bases and J by 3 bases, with 12 bases between. CDR3 nucleotides: TGTGCCAGCACCCTCACGGGGGACTATGGCTACACCTTC. Translating it yields CASTLTGDYGYTF.

The chain joins TRBV9 to TRBJ1-5; possible D gene TRBD1, 5 bases. The V end lost 2 bases, the J end lost 5 bases, and 8 bases lay between the germline ends. Looked up from germline, CDR1 is SGDLS and CDR2 is YYNGEE. CDR3 length: 13 amino acids. The CDR3: CASSVVGDQPQHF. CDR3 coding DNA: TGTGCCAGCAGCGTGGTGGGGGATCAGCCCCAGCATTTT. The whole variable domain, remainder taken from reference TRBV9 and TRBJ1-5, is DSGVTQTPKHLITATGQRVTLRCSPRSGDLSVYWYQQSLDQGLQFLIQYYNGEERAKGNILERFSAQQFPDLHSELNLSSLELGDSALYFCASSVVGDQPQHFGDGTRLSIL.

The genes are TRBV6-5 and TRBJ1-2; TRBD1 agrees at 8 bases. This CDR3 comprises 15 residues. J lost 7 bases, V lost 7 bases, and 14 bases had no gene match. Germline V CDR1 and CDR2: MNHEY, SVGAGI. The CDR3 coding sequence is TGTGCCAGCAAAGACAGGGGAGGAGGGGCACTTGGCTACACCTTC. It translates to CASKDRGGGALGYTF.

The chain employs TRBV2 and TRBJ2-7; 9 positions match TRBD1. V dropped 2 bases and J dropped 2; count of bases not matched to a gene: 4. Germline V gene data show CDR1 as SNHLY and CDR2 as FYNNEI. CDR3 length equals 15 residues. The CDR3 here is CASSERTGVPYEQYF. In nucleotides, the CDR3 is TGTGCCAGCAGTGAAAGGACAGGGGTTCCCTACGAGCAGTACTTC.

This clone was detected once. The chain links TRBV5-8 to TRBJ2-3; the D gene is possibly TRBD2 (5 bases). The ends were cut back, 2 bases at V and 2 bases at J, with 18 bases in the middle. The CDR3 has 17 residues. Per germline, CDR1 SGHTS and CDR2 YDEGEE. The CDR3, as DNA: TGTGCCAGCAGCTTCGACCGGCAGCGGACCCTCACAGATACGCAGTATTTT. The encoded protein is CASSFDRQRTLTDTQYF.

The chain is built from TRBV20-1 and TRBJ1-1; D unresolved. Germline lookup yields CDR1 DFQATT and CDR2 SNEGSKA (reference sequence). CDR3 length: 10 amino acids. V shed 0 bases and J shed 11 bases, with 7 bases lying between them. In DNA form, the CDR3 reads TGCAGTGCTAGAGATTTGGAGGCTTTCTTT. Amino acid sequence: CSARDLEAFF.

This clone is a singleton in its sample. V is TRBV7-3 and J is TRBJ2-2; D may be TRBD1 or TRBD2 (5 bases each). Trimming removed 5 bases at V and 6 bases at J, with 19 bases between. This CDR3 region has 16 residues. Germline V gene data show CDR1 as SGHTA and CDR2 as FQGTGA. CDR3 in amino acids: CASSPGPGAVAGELFF. Here the CDR3 DNA reads TGTGCCAGCAGCCCCGGCCCCGGGGCGGTCGCCGGGGAGCTGTTTTTT.

V is TRBV7-2 and J is TRBJ2-3; D may be TRBD2 (6 bases). This CDR3 comprises 13 residues. Per the germline V gene, CDR1 is SGHTA and CDR2 is FQGNSA. Trimming pared 4 bases from V and 4 bases from J, leaving 9 bases between. The CDR3 here is CASSWAGSDTQYF. CDR3 DNA: TGTGCCAGCAGCTGGGCGGGGTCAGATACGCAGTATTTT.

The rearrangement uses TRBV2 and TRBJ1-2; 7 bases align to TRBD1. With 2 bases clipped from V and 3 bases from J, the junction kept 3 bases outside the gene matches. CDR3 length: 14 amino acids. Germline-derived CDR1 and CDR2 are SNHLY and FYNNEI. As DNA, the CDR3 is TGTGCCAGCAGTGAACAGGGGGATGACTATGGCTACACCTTC. It encodes CASSEQGDDYGYTF.

This clone was seen a few times. This chain uses TRBV19 with TRBJ2-7, with D unclear. This CDR3 contains 14 residues. Germline V lookup: CDR1 LNHDA, CDR2 SQIVND (reference sequence). Trimming shortened V by 4 bases and J by 7 bases, and 17 bases separated the two germline ends. CDR3 coding DNA: TGTGCCAGTAGTAACCACCGAGGTGGGGAAGAGCAGTACTTC. Translation: CASSNHRGGEEQYF.

The chain has TRBV7-2 and TRBJ2-3; D is possibly TRBD1 (6 bases). This CDR3 is built from 12 residues. From germline, CDR1 is SGHTA and CDR2 FQGNSA. Between the trimmed V and J ends, which lost 5 bases and 5 bases, there was a span of 8 bases. CDR3 bases: TGTGCCAGCAGCCTACAGGGAGATACGCAGTATTTT. Translating it yields CASSLQGDTQYF.

The CDR3 nucleotides read TGCGCCAGCAGCCACTACACAGGGAACGAGCAGTACTTC. Its translation is CASSHYTGNEQYF. The chain couples TRBV4-3 to TRBJ2-7; D possibly corresponds to TRBD1 (6 bases). V gave up 3 bases and J gave up 5 bases, with 11 bases separating them. The CDR3 covers 13 residues. CDR1 and CDR2 (germline): LGHNA, YSLEER.

V gene TRBV18 combines with J gene TRBJ1-2; D is unresolved. V was cut by 3 bases and J by 2 bases, with 13 bases left in between. Germline-derived CDR1 and CDR2 are KGHSH and LQKENI. The CDR3 has 15 residues. The CDR3 is CASSPLPDGNYGYTF. In DNA form, the CDR3 reads TGTGCCAGCTCACCCCTTCCAGACGGCAACTATGGCTACACCTTC.

By frequency in the sample, this clone is medium-sized (0.01 to 0.1%). This rearrangement joins TRBV7-9 to TRBJ2-3; D is undetermined. This CDR3 is built from 13 residues. V lost 4 bases and J lost 1, with 6 bases in between. The germline V gene encodes CDR1 SEHNR and CDR2 FQNEAQ (reference sequence). CDR3 loop: CASSSAGTDTQYF. CDR3 sequence (DNA): TGTGCCAGCAGCTCCGCAGGCACAGATACGCAGTATTTT.

The genes are TRBV4-1 and TRBJ2-3, with TRBD2 identical over 9 bases. Per the germline V gene, CDR1 is MGHRA and CDR2 is YSYEKL. V lost 1 base to trimming and J lost 3 bases; unmatched junction nucleotides: 8. This CDR3 is 17 amino acids long. Here the CDR3 DNA reads TGCGCCAGCAGCCAAGTGGGGGTAGCGGGAGAAACAGATACGCAGTATTTT. It codes for CASSQVGVAGETDTQYF.

V gene TRBV9 combines with J gene TRBJ1-3; D might be TRBD1 (6 bases). Germline CDR1 is SGDLS and CDR2 is YYNGEE. This CDR3 comprises 16 residues. V lost 0 bases, J lost 1 base, and 11 bases lay in between. CDR3 loop: CASSVVTGWSGNTIYF. The CDR3 DNA follows: TGTGCCAGCAGCGTAGTTACAGGGTGGTCTGGAAACACCATATATTTT.

The chain has TRBV5-1 and TRBJ2-7; 11 bases line up with TRBD1. V gave up 4 bases and J gave up 5 bases; unmatched junction bases: 5. CDR1 is SGHRS, CDR2 YFSETQ, per germline. The CDR3 loop spans 14 amino acids. The CDR3 DNA is TGCGCCAGCAGCCTGGGGACAGGGGGGAACGAGCAGTACTTC. It translates to CASSLGTGGNEQYF.

The V gene is TRBV5-4, the J gene TRBJ2-3, with no clear D. CDR1 and CDR2 from the germline V gene are SGHNT and YYREEE (reference sequence). Trimming cost V 0 bases and J 1 base, with 3 bases left between them. The CDR3 runs to 13 residues. The CDR3 loop reads CASSLGGTDTQYF. The CDR3 DNA reads TGTGCCAGCAGCTTGGGGGGCACAGATACGCAGTATTTT.

The chain links TRBV7-9 to TRBJ1-2, with TRBD1 matching over 8 bases. The V gene's germline CDR1 is SEHNR and CDR2 FQNEAQ (reference sequence). There are 15 residues in the CDR3. V was clipped by 1 base and J by 4 bases; unmatched bases: 5. The CDR3 sequence: CASSLGGQGVYGYTF. CDR3 nucleotide sequence: TGTGCCAGCAGCTTAGGCGGACAGGGAGTCTATGGCTACACCTTC.